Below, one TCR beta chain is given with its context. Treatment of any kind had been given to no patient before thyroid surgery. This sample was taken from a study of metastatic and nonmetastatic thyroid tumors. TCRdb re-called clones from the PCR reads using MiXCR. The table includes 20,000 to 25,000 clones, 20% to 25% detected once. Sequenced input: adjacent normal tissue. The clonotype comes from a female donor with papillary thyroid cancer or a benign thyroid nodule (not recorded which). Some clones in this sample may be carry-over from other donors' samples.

In DNA, the CDR3 is TGTGCCAGTCGGTGGGGGGCTCCAATCACTGAAGCTTTCTTT. It specifies CASRWGAPITEAFF. The chain employs TRBV12-3 or TRBV12-4 and TRBJ1-1; TRBD1 might be the D (6 bases). The CDR3 loop spans 14 amino acids. Trimming shortened V by 9 bases and J by 4 bases, and 18 bases separated the two germline ends.